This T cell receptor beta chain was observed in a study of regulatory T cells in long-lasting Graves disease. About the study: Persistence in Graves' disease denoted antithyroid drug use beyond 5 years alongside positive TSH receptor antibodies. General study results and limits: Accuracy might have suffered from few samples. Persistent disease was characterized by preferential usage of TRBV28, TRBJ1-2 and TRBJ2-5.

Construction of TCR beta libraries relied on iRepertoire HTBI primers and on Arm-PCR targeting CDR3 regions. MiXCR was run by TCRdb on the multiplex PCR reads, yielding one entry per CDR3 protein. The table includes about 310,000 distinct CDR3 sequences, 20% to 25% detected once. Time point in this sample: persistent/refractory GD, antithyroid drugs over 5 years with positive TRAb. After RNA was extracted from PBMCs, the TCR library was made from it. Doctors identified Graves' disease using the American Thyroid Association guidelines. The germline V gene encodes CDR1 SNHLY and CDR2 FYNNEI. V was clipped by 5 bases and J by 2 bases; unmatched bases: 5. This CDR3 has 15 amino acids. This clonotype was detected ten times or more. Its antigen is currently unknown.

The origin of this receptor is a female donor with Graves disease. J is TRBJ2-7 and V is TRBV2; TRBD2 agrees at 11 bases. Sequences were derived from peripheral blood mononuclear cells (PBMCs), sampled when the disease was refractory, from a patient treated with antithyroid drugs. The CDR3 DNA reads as TGTGCCAGCAGTAAACTAGCGGGAGTAACCTACGAGCAGTACTTC. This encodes CASSKLAGVTYEQYF.